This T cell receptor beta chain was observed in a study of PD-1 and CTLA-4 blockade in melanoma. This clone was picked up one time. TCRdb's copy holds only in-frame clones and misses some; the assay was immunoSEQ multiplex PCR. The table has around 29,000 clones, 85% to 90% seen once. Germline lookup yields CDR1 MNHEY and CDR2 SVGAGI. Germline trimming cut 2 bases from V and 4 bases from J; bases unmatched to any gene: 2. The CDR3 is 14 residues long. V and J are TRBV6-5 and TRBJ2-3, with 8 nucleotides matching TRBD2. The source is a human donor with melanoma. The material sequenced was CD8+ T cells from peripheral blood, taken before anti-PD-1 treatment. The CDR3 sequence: CASSYTGGPDTQYF. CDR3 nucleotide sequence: TGTGCCAGCAGTTACACGGGGGGGCCAGATACGCAGTATTTT.